This is a list of T cell receptor beta chains from one sample in a study of cytomegalovirus exposure and HLA in healthy donors. Repertoires were generated with immunoSEQ multiplex PCR, while TCRdb's copy carries only in-frame clones and drops some. The table has about 150,000 clones, about 74% seen once. Sequencing used PBMCs. These receptors all stem from a man younger than 45 in good health and CMV-seronegative. Each CDR3 is given with its conserved first and last residue. D genes are given only for firm matches. Clone size is shown for a subset of rows, as once, few, many or a class of expanded clone.

cdr3_aa	cdr3_nt	j_call	clone_size	v_call	d_call
CASSLVPRGQGAHNEQFF	TGTGCCAGCAGCTTGGTGCCCAGGGGGCAGGGGGCCCACAATGAGCAGTTCTTC	TRBJ2-1	-	TRBV5-4	TRBD1
CASSLVGGSSYEQYF	TGTGCCAGCAGCTTAGTAGGCGGTAGCTCCTACGAGCAGTACTTC	TRBJ2-7	-	TRBV7-2	-
CASSLLGLAGANPGTQYF	TGTGCCAGCAGTTTATTGGGACTAGCGGGAGCCAATCCGGGAACGCAGTATTTT	TRBJ2-3	-	TRBV28	TRBD2
CASRSIRDRVYEQYF	TGTGCCAGCAGATCAATCCGGGACAGGGTCTACGAGCAGTACTTC	TRBJ2-7	-	TRBV27	TRBD1
CASSLMRNYGYTF	TGTGCCAGCAGCTTAATGCGGAACTATGGCTACACCTTC	TRBJ1-2	-	TRBV7-9	-
CASSEVASGQDQETQYF	TGCGCCAGCAGCGAAGTGGCTAGCGGGCAGGACCAGGAGACCCAGTACTTC	TRBJ2-5	-	TRBV4-1	TRBD2
CASSLDTPGITEAFF	TGCGCCAGCAGCTTGGACACCCCAGGGATTACTGAAGCTTTCTTT	TRBJ1-1	-	TRBV5-1	-
CASNPRDSSYEQYF	TGTGCCAGCAACCCCCGGGACAGCTCCTACGAGCAGTACTTC	TRBJ2-7	-	TRBV6-1	TRBD1
CASSSRLQYEQYF	TGTGCCAGCAGTTCGAGACTACAGTACGAGCAGTACTTC	TRBJ2-7	once	TRBV27	-
CASRGWTSGYNEQFF	TGTGCCAGCAGGGGGTGGACTAGCGGCTACAATGAGCAGTTCTTC	TRBJ2-1	-	TRBV2	TRBD2
CASSWDRETYEQYF	TGTGCCAGCAGCTGGGACAGGGAGACCTACGAGCAGTACTTC	TRBJ2-7	once	TRBV2	TRBD1
CASSEGASANQPQHF	TGTGCCAGCTCGGAGGGCGCCTCAGCCAATCAGCCCCAGCATTTT	TRBJ1-5	few	TRBV25-1	-
CATSPLASSYNEQFF	TGTGCCACCAGCCCTCTAGCGAGCTCCTACAATGAGCAGTTCTTC	TRBJ2-1	-	TRBV15	-
CASSPRLGVGGELFF	TGTGCCAGCAGCCCGAGACTAGGGGTGGGCGGGGAGCTGTTTTTT	TRBJ2-2	-	TRBV9	-
CASSLLAVDEQFF	TGCGCCAGCAGCTTACTAGCGGTCGATGAGCAGTTCTTC	TRBJ2-1	-	TRBV5-1	TRBD2
CASSDREGAEAFF	TGTGCCAGCAGCGACAGGGAAGGAGCTGAAGCTTTCTTT	TRBJ1-1	-	TRBV2	TRBD1
CASSQDNGMGNEKLFF	TGTGCCAGCAGCCAAGATAACGGGATGGGTAATGAAAAACTGTTTTTT	TRBJ1-4	-	TRBV4-2	-
CASSARLAGAETQYF	TGTGCCAGCAGTGCAAGACTAGCGGGAGCTGAGACCCAGTACTTC	TRBJ2-5	-	TRBV2	TRBD2
CASTHSSGSGDTQYF	TGTGCCAGCACCCATTCTAGCGGGAGCGGGGATACGCAGTATTTT	TRBJ2-3	once	TRBV5-4	TRBD2
CASSLQGAPYQPQHF	TGTGCCAGCAGCTTACAGGGGGCTCCTTATCAGCCCCAGCATTTT	TRBJ1-5	-	TRBV5-6	TRBD1
CASSPDRVMETQYF	TGTGCCAGCTCACCGGACAGGGTTATGGAGACCCAGTACTTC	TRBJ2-5	-	TRBV18	TRBD1
CASSLTSSYNEQFF	TGTGCCAGCAGTTTGACTAGCTCCTACAATGAGCAGTTCTTC	TRBJ2-1	-	TRBV28	-
CASSIVRGTGATEAFF	TGTGCCAGTAGTATAGTACGCGGGACAGGAGCAACTGAAGCTTTCTTT	TRBJ1-1	-	TRBV19	TRBD1
CASRTGTGTNYGYTF	TGCGCCAGCAGAACCGGGACAGGTACAAACTATGGCTACACCTTC	TRBJ1-2	-	TRBV10-2	TRBD1
CASSLGGATGELFF	TGTGCCAGCAGCTTGGGTGGAGCCACCGGGGAGCTGTTTTTT	TRBJ2-2	-	TRBV7-9	-
CASSEFDWTGDRTGELFF	TGTGCCAGCAGTGAATTTGATTGGACGGGGGATCGGACCGGGGAGCTGTTTTTT	TRBJ2-2	-	TRBV6-1	-
CASSIATGDYTF	TGTGCCAGCAGCATCGCCACAGGGGACTACACCTTC	TRBJ1-2	few	TRBV9	TRBD1
CASSSQREQEAQYF	TGTGCCAGCAGCTCCCAAAGGGAGCAAGAGGCCCAGTACTTC	TRBJ2-5	-	TRBV13	-
CASSEGELRELFF	TGTGCCAGCAGTGAGGGCGAGCTGCGGGAGCTGTTTTTT	TRBJ2-2	once	TRBV2	-
CASSLGEYRAITGNTIYF	TGTGCCAGCAGCTTAGGGGAGTACAGGGCCATAACTGGAAACACCATATATTTT	TRBJ1-3	-	TRBV11-2	-
CASSLHRQGNEQFF	TGTGCCAGCAGCTTGCACCGACAGGGGAATGAGCAGTTCTTC	TRBJ2-1	-	TRBV5-5	TRBD1